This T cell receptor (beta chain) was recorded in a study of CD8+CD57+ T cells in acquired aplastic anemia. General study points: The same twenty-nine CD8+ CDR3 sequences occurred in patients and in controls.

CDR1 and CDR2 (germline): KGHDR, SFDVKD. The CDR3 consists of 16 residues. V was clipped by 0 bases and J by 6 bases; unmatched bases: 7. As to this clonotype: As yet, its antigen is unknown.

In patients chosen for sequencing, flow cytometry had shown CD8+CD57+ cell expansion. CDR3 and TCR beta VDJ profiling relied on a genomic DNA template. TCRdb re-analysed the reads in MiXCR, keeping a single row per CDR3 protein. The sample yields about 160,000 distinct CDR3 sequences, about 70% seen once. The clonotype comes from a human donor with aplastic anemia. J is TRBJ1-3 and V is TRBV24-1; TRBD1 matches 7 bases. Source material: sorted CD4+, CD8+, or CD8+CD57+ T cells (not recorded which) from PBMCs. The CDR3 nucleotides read TGTGCCACCAGTGATTTGACGATAGGGACAGTAAACACCATATATTTT. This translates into CATSDLTIGTVNTIYF.